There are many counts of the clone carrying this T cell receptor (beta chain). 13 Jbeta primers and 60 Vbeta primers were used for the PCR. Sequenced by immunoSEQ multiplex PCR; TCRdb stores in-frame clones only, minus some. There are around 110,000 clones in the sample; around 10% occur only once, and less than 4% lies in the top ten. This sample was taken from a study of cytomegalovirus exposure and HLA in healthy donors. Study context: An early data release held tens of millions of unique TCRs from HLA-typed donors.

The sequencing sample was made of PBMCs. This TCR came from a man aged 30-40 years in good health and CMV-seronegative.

CDR3 DNA: TGCGCCAGCAGCCAAGAGTCTAGCGGGGGGCCTCACTCCTACAATGAGCAGTTCTTC. Its protein is CASSQESSGGPHSYNEQFF. This chain connects TRBV4-3 to TRBJ2-1, with 11 bases aligning to TRBD2. The germline gives CDR1 LGHNA, CDR2 YSLEER. The CDR3 loop spans 19 amino acids. V shed 0 bases and J 0 bases; nucleotides not matched to a gene: 7.